One sample yielded the 20 T cell receptor beta chains listed below, sequenced in a study of vaccination and CD4 T cells after COVID-19. The antigens for these receptors are not known. Researchers used the Oncomine TCR Beta short-read assay to sequence DNA from cultured CD4+ T cells. A single record per CDR3 protein comes from TCRdb applying MiXCR to the PCR reads. This sample has about 9,200 distinct CDR3 sequences, with just over 60% found just once. The treatment is: approximately 9-day PBMC culture with coronavirus spike peptide pools or control peptides (ViraFEST assay). The specimen sequenced was CD4+ T cells from blood, cultured in vitro. These receptor sequences come from a human donor who had recovered from COVID-19.

V gene TRBV10-3 combines with J gene TRBJ2-7, with TRBD1 identical over 9 bases. Losses at the gene ends were 6 bases for V and 5 bases for J; bases not matched to a gene: 5. Germline V gene data show CDR1 as ENHRY and CDR2 as SYGVKD. The CDR3 runs to 13 residues. In DNA form, the CDR3 reads TGTGCCATCAGCGGGACAGGGTCCAACGAGCAGTACTTC. It yields the protein CAISGTGSNEQYF.

This clonotype was counted between two and nine times. An end of the junction does not agree with germline; a read error may underlie this. J is TRBJ2-5 and V is TRBV7-7, with D tentatively TRBD2 (6 bases). There are 14 residues in the CDR3. Germline lookup yields CDR1 SSHAT and CDR2 FNYEAQ (reference sequence). CDR3 sequence: CASSLSGAGETQYF. CDR3 in DNA: TGTGCTAGCAGCTTATCGGGAGCCGGCGAGACCCAGTACTTC.

V gene TRBV2 combines with J gene TRBJ1-1; 9 bases fit TRBD1. The CDR3 sequence is 18 residues long. V shed 7 bases, J shed 3 bases, and the junction held 18 bases outside the gene matches. The V gene's germline CDR1 is SNHLY and CDR2 FYNNEI. CDR3 sequence reads: CASTFRPRDRESDTEAFF. The CDR3 coding sequence is TGTGCCAGCACTTTTCGCCCCCGGGACAGGGAGTCGGACACTGAAGCTTTCTTT.

The gene calls are TRBV7-9 and TRBJ1-1; D unresolved. Germline lookup yields CDR1 SEHNR and CDR2 FQNEAQ (reference sequence). CDR3 length: 15 amino acids. V lost 3 bases, J lost 0 bases, and 11 bases lay in between. For the CDR3, the DNA is TGTGCCAGCAGCTTGGCAGGCCCCATGAACACTGAAGCTTTCTTT. Protein: CASSLAGPMNTEAFF.

The chain is built from TRBV12-3 or TRBV12-4 and TRBJ1-1; the D gene is possibly TRBD1 (6 bases). V lost 6 bases and J 2 bases, leaving 7 bases between the germline ends. This CDR3 spans 12 amino acids. The CDR3 loop reads CASRQGNTEAFF. The DNA for the CDR3 is TGTGCCAGCAGACAGGGAAACACTGAAGCTTTCTTT.

This clonotype was observed a handful of times. This rearrangement joins TRBV15 to TRBJ2-7, with 8 bases aligning to TRBD1. Germline CDR1 reads LNHNV; CDR2 reads YYDKDF (reference sequence). The CDR3 totals 16 residues. The ends lost 4 bases at V and 6 bases at J; junction bases unmatched: 14. The CDR3 coding sequence is TGTGCCACCAGCAATAACGCCGGACAGGGTATGGGCGAGCAGTACTTC. Its translation: CATSNNAGQGMGEQYF.

This clonotype was recorded a few times. The rearrangement uses TRBV20-1 and TRBJ2-7, with D perhaps TRBD2 (6 bases). Trimming shortened V by 6 bases and J by 5 bases, and 8 bases separated the two germline ends. In germline, CDR1 is DFQATT, CDR2 SNEGSKA (reference sequence). The CDR3 loop spans 10 amino acids. CDR3 amino acids: CSAGSHEQYF. In nucleotides, the CDR3 is TGCAGTGCCGGGAGCCACGAGCAGTACTTC.

The chain couples TRBV7-2 to TRBJ1-1; TRBD1 might be the D (6 bases). Trimming took off 5 bases at V and 1 base at J, with 8 bases between the two ends. This CDR3 region has 13 residues. Germline V gives CDR1 SGHTA, CDR2 FQGNSA. The DNA of the CDR3 is TGTGCCAGCAGCCTACAGGGGAACACTGAAGCTTTCTTT. Protein: CASSLQGNTEAFF.

The chain couples TRBV30 to TRBJ1-1, with no clear D. The V gene lost 4 bases and the J gene lost 1 base, with 10 bases spanning the gap. The CDR3 runs 13 residues. Per the germline V gene, CDR1 is GTSNPN and CDR2 is SVGIG (reference sequence). CDR3 sequence reads: CAWNTGGNTEAFF. The DNA of the CDR3 is TGTGCCTGGAACACCGGAGGGAACACTGAAGCTTTCTTT.

The chain uses TRBV21-1 and TRBJ1-1. TRBV21-1 is tagged as a pseudogene. This CDR3 comprises 13 residues. The CDR3 DNA reads as TGTGCCAGCAGCAAAGGGGGTGGTACTGAAGCTTTCTTT. Its protein product is CASSKGGGTEAFF.

The rearrangement uses TRBV30 and TRBJ1-2; weak D call: TRBD1 (5 bases). V gave up 0 bases and J gave up 6 bases, with 8 bases separating them. This CDR3 has 12 residues. Germline values: CDR1 GTSNPN, CDR2 SVGIG (reference sequence). The chain's CDR3 is CAWSVVQDGYTF. The CDR3, as DNA: TGTGCCTGGAGTGTAGTACAGGATGGCTACACCTTC.

In its sample, this clonotype was seen a few times. The V call is TRBV7-9, the J call TRBJ2-7; 8 bases fit TRBD1. Germline V gene data show CDR1 as SEHNR and CDR2 as FQNEAQ (reference sequence). CDR3 length equals 16 residues. The junction had 10 bases not matched to a gene; V was cut back by 3 bases and J by 3 bases. The CDR3 here is CASSLGYRGAIYEQYF. The CDR3 bases are TGTGCCAGCAGCTTGGGGTACAGGGGGGCGATCTACGAGCAGTACTTC.

This clonotype was picked up a small number of times. The chain links TRBV6-2 or TRBV6-3 to TRBJ1-1, with D unresolved. The V and J ends lost 6 bases and 6 bases respectively, with 14 bases between them. Germline V gene data show CDR1 as MNHEY and CDR2 as SVGEGT. The length of the CDR3 is 13 residues. The CDR3 reads CASREDTVPEAFF. Written as DNA, the CDR3 is TGTGCCAGCAGGGAAGATACAGTACCTGAAGCTTTCTTT.

CDR3 bases: TGTGCCACAGCGGTAGGGGGACAGGGGGACTATGGCTACACCTTC. Translation gives CATAVGGQGDYGYTF. The chain couples TRBV28 to TRBJ1-2; 11 nucleotides match TRBD1. The CDR3 totals 15 residues. The V gene end was trimmed by 10 bases and the J gene end by 3 bases; junction bases not matched to a gene: 10. Germline CDR1 reads MDHEN; CDR2 reads SYDVKM.

The chain links TRBV6-1 to TRBJ1-2, with D perhaps matching TRBD1 (6 bases). CDR3 length: 14 residues. Germline loops: CDR1 MNHNS, CDR2 SASEGT. The V end was cut by 6 bases, the J end by 2 bases, with 13 bases between. CDR3: CASRRTGRNYGYTF. CDR3 nucleotides: TGTGCCAGCAGGAGAACAGGGCGGAACTATGGCTACACCTTC.

The chain recombines TRBV19 with TRBJ2-3; the D is unclear. The V end lost 9 bases, the J end lost 3 bases, and 16 bases lay between the germline ends. The CDR3 contains 14 residues. Germline V gene sequence: CDR1 LNHDA, CDR2 SQIVND (reference sequence). DNA for the CDR3: TGTGCCAGCACCAACAGAGGCTTGACAGATACGCAGTATTTT. Its protein is CASTNRGLTDTQYF. Variable domain in full (rest from reference TRBV19 and TRBJ2-3): DGGITQSPKYLFRKEGQNVTLSCEQNLNHDAMYWYRQDPGQGLRLIYYSQIVNDFQKGDIAEGYSVSREKKESFPLTVTSAQKNPTAFYLCASTNRGLTDTQYFGPGTRLTVL.

The chain recombines TRBV30 with TRBJ2-5; a weak D match, TRBD2 (5 bases). The CDR3 spans 13 residues. V was cut by 1 base and J by 6 bases, with 12 bases left in between. The V gene's germline CDR1 is GTSNPN and CDR2 SVGIG (reference sequence). The CDR3 region has the DNA TGTGCCTGGAGTGCCGAACTAGAGCAGACCCAGTACTTC. This gives the protein CAWSAELEQTQYF. The full variable domain, with the rest looked up from reference TRBV30 and TRBJ2-5, is SQTIHQWPATLVQPVGSPLSLECTVEGTSNPNLYWYRQAAGRGLQLLFYSVGIGQISSEVPQNLSASRPQDRQFILSSKKLLLSDSGFYLCAWSAELEQTQYFGPGTRLLVL.

This chain joins TRBV30 and TRBJ1-2; 7 bases line up with TRBD1. Losses at the gene ends were 0 bases for V and 6 bases for J; bases not matched to a gene: 4. The germline CDR1 and CDR2 sequences are GTSNPN and SVGIG (reference sequence). This CDR3 is built from 13 residues. Written as DNA, the CDR3 is TGTGCCTGGAGTGTGAAGGGGGCGAATGGCTACACCTTC. Protein: CAWSVKGANGYTF.

This clonotype was found a few times. The chain links TRBV7-8 to TRBJ1-1; no reliable D call. CDR3 size: 14 residues. The V gene lost 5 bases and the J gene lost 1 base, with 11 bases spanning the gap. The germline V gene has CDR1 SGHVS and CDR2 FQNEAQ. This CDR3 is CASSPQVANTEAFF. In DNA form, the CDR3 reads TGTGCCAGCAGCCCTCAGGTGGCGAACACTGAAGCTTTCTTT.

The CDR3 nucleotides are TGCAGTGCTAGTGAGGGACAGTTCAATCAGCCCCAGCATTTT. It translates to CSASEGQFNQPQHF. The chain carries TRBV20-1 and TRBJ1-5; 7 positions agree with TRBD1. V lost 3 bases and J lost 3; bases outside the gene matches: 5. CDR3 length: 14 residues. Germline loops: CDR1 DFQATT, CDR2 SNEGSKA (reference sequence).